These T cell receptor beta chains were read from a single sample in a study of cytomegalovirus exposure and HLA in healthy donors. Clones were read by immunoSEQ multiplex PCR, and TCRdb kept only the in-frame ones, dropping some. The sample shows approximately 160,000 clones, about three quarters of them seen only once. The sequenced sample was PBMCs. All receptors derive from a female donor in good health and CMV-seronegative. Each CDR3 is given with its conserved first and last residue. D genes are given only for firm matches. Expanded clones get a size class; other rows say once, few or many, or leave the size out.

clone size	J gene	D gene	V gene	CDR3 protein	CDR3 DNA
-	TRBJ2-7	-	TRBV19	CASSRVAASYEQYF	TGTGCCAGTAGTCGGGTAGCTGCTTCCTACGAGCAGTACTTC
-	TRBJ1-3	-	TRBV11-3	CASTAFHSGVGNTIYF	TGTGCCAGCACCGCTTTTCATTCAGGGGTAGGAAACACCATATATTTT
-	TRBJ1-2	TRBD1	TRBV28	CASRPGTGGYGYTF	TGTGCCAGCAGACCCGGGACAGGGGGCTATGGCTACACCTTC
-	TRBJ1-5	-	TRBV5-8	CASSLPPRQPQHF	TGTGCCAGCAGCTTGCCCCCGCGCCAGCCCCAGCATTTT
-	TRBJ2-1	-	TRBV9	CASSVGITYNEQFF	TGTGCCAGCAGCGTAGGAATCACTTACAATGAGCAGTTCTTC
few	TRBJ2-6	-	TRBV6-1	CASSEGPGWANVLTF	TGTGCCAGCAGTGAAGGACCCGGGTGGGCCAACGTCCTGACTTTC
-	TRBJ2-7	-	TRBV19	CASSERVSSYEQYF	TGTGCCAGTAGTGAGCGGGTAAGCTCCTACGAGCAGTACTTC
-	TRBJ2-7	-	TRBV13	CASSLEQGYEQYF	TGTGCCAGCAGCTTAGAACAGGGCTACGAGCAGTACTTC
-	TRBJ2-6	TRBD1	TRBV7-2	CASKLPGQSFGANVLTF	TGTGCCAGCAAGCTCCCGGGACAGTCTTTTGGGGCCAACGTCCTGACTTTC
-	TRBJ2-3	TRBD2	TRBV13	CASSGTSGRIGDTQYF	TGTGCCAGCAGCGGGACTAGCGGGAGAATTGGGGATACGCAGTATTTT